One and the same sample provided the 10 T cell receptor beta chains below, sequenced in a study of regulatory T cells in long-lasting Graves disease. Regarding time point: persistent/refractory GD, antithyroid drugs over 5 years with positive TRAb. RNA isolated from PBMCs was used to make the TCR library. Libraries of TCR beta came from iRepertoire HTBI primers plus Arm-PCR of CDR3 regions. TCRdb processed the multiplex PCR reads anew with MiXCR; each CDR3 protein has one entry. The sample includes more than 350,000 distinct CDR3 sequences, over 20% of them seen just once. The specimen comprised peripheral blood mononuclear cells (PBMCs), sampled when the disease was refractory, from a patient treated with antithyroid drugs. The source of these receptors is a female donor with Graves disease.

This clonotype turned up a few times. The CDR3 bases are TGTGCCAGCAGCTTAGAAAGGGAAGAGACCCAGTACTTC. Translation: CASSLEREETQYF. The V gene is TRBV7-2, the J gene TRBJ2-5; D unclear. Trimming took 1 base from V and 3 from J, leaving 6 bases between them. Germline CDR1 reads SGHTA; CDR2 reads FQGNSA. The CDR3 totals 13 residues.

Of note for this clonotype: A much larger clone sits a single nucleotide away, making a read error possible. The CDR3 DNA is TGTGCCAGCGGTCCACAGGGTAGCACCTACGAGCAGTACTTC. This gives the protein CASGPQGSTYEQYF. This chain joins TRBV2 and TRBJ2-7; maybe TRBD1 (6 bases). V dropped 8 bases and J dropped 2 bases, with 16 bases sitting between them. CDR3 length: 14 residues. Germline V CDR1 and CDR2: SNHLY, FYNNEI.

The table lists this clonotype with a few counts. V gene TRBV5-1 combines with J gene TRBJ2-7, with 14 bases that match TRBD2. The CDR3 totals 18 residues. CDR1 is SGHRS and CDR2 is YFSETQ in the germline V gene. The V gene end was trimmed by 4 bases and the J gene end by 3 bases; junction bases not matched to a gene: 12. DNA of the CDR3: TGCGCCAGCAGCATCGGACTAGCGGGAGGACCACGAAGCTACGAGCAGTACTTC. Amino acids: CASSIGLAGGPRSYEQYF. Full variable domain (outside the CDR3, taken from reference TRBV5-1 and TRBJ2-7): KAGVTQTPRYLIKTRGQQVTLSCSPISGHRSVSWYQQTPGQGLQFLFEYFSETQRNKGNFPGRFSGRQFSNSRSEMNVSTLELGDSALYLCASSIGLAGGPRSYEQYFGPGTRLTVT.

The chain recombines TRBV27 with TRBJ2-1, with TRBD2 as a possible D gene (5 bases). CDR1 and CDR2 from the germline V gene are MNHEY and SMNVEV (reference sequence). The CDR3 consists of 18 residues. The V end lost 7 bases, the J end lost 9 bases, and 31 bases lay between the germline ends. DNA for the CDR3: TGTGCCAGCACCAAGTTCTCCCCACGGGGAGTTGAGGTTGGTGAGCAGTTCTTC. It yields the protein CASTKFSPRGVEVGEQFF.

This clonotype was observed many times. The chain combines TRBV7-8 with TRBJ1-2; TRBD1 might be the D (6 bases). The CDR3 has 16 residues. CDR1 SGHVS and CDR2 FQNEAQ come from the germline V gene. V lost 1 base to trimming and J lost 7 bases, with 19 bases between them. This chain's CDR3 is CASSLEQQGRLPGYTF. CDR3 DNA: TGTGCCAGCAGCTTAGAGCAGCAGGGGCGTCTACCTGGCTACACCTTC.

A remark on this clonotype: This could be a read error, since a much larger clone is one nucleotide away. The CDR3 loop reads CAISESRGTEASF. CDR3 nucleotides: TGTGCCATCAGTGAAAGTCGGGGCACTGAAGCTTCCTTT. V and J are TRBV10-3 and TRBJ1-1; D is perhaps TRBD1 (5 bases). Germline V gene sequence: CDR1 ENHRY, CDR2 SYGVKD. The CDR3 is made up of 13 amino acids.

The chain has TRBV18 and TRBJ1-1; D is uncertain. Looked up from germline, CDR1 is KGHSH and CDR2 is LQKENI. Trimming left V 2 bases short and J 8 bases short, with 6 bases between. The CDR3 runs to 11 residues. CDR3 region: CASSPGYEAFF. The CDR3 DNA follows: TGTGCCAGCTCACCAGGGTACGAAGCTTTCTTT. The full variable domain, in which reference TRBV18 and TRBJ1-1 provide the parts outside the CDR3, is NAGVMQNPRHLVRRRGQEARLRCSPMKGHSHVYWYRQLPEEGLKFMVYLQKENIIDESGMPKERFSAEFPKEGPSILRIQQVVRGDSAAYFCASSPGYEAFFGQGTRLTVV.

This clonotype was counted many times. V usage is TRBV9 and J usage is TRBJ2-5, with a possible D match to TRBD2 (5 bases). The germline V gene encodes CDR1 SGDLS and CDR2 YYNGEE. The ends were cut back, 3 bases at V and 5 bases at J, with 17 bases in the middle. CDR3 length: 15 amino acids. The CDR3 DNA is TGTGCCAGCAGCGCCGAGGGCCTAGTGACGGAGACCCAGTACTTC. This encodes CASSAEGLVTETQYF.

There are many counts of this clonotype. The rearrangement uses TRBV11-1 and TRBJ2-7; the match to TRBD1 covers 8 bases. The CDR3 length is 15 residues. Unmatched junction bases numbered 9, after V lost 5 bases and J lost 3 bases. Germline V gives CDR1 SGHAT, CDR2 FQDESV (reference sequence). CDR3 sequence (DNA): TGTGCCAGCAGCCACCGGGACAGGTTAGTCTACGAGCAGTACTTC. Amino acids: CASSHRDRLVYEQYF. The full variable domain, in which reference TRBV11-1 and TRBJ2-7 provide the parts outside the CDR3, is EAEVAQSPRYKITEKSQAVAFWCDPISGHATLYWYRQILGQGPELLVQFQDESVVDDSQLPKDRFSAERLKGVDSTLKIQPAELGDSAMYLCASSHRDRLVYEQYFGPGTRLTVT.

About this clonotype: With a much larger clone just one base away, this may be a read error. The gene calls are TRBV2 and TRBJ1-6, with D perhaps TRBD1 (6 bases). The CDR3 runs to 14 residues. Germline CDR1 is SNHLY and CDR2 is FYNNEI. The DNA for the CDR3 is TGTGCCAGCAGTAAAGCGCAGATAGGGGGACCCCTCCACTTT. As protein: CASSKAQIGGPLHF.